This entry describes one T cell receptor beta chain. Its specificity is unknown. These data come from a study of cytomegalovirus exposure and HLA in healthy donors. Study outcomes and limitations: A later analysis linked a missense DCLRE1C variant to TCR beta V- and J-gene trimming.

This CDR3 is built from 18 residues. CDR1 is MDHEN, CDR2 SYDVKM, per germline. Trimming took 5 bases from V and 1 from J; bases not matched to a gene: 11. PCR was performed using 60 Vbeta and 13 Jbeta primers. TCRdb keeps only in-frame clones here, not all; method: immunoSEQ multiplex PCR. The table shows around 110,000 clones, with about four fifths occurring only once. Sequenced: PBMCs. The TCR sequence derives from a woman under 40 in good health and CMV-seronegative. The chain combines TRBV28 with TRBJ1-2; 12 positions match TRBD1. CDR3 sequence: CASSPPGQGAGGNYGYTF. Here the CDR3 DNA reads TGTGCCAGCAGTCCCCCGGGACAGGGGGCGGGGGGTAACTATGGCTACACCTTC.